Described below is a single TCR beta chain sequence and its context. The study ran the assay at deep level. Sequenced by immunoSEQ multiplex PCR; TCRdb stores in-frame clones only, minus some. The data hold hundreds of thousands of clones, with 90% to 97% observed a single time. These data come from a study of shared clonotypes between healthy human individuals. About the study: The donor group consisted of two women and three men, aged 18 to 49.

The V gene's germline CDR1 is LNHDA and CDR2 SQIVND (reference sequence). This CDR3 comprises 13 residues. V lost 6 bases and J 7 bases, leaving 13 bases between the germline ends. Naivety among CD8 cells was defined by CD45RO negativity and positive CCR7 selection, thereby excluding terminally differentiated effector memory CD45RA+ cells. The receptor's source is a man aged 25-45 years in good health. The chain carries TRBV19 and TRBJ1-5; D uncertain. Sequencing was done on a sample of naive CD8+ T cells sorted from blood. CDR3 in amino acids: CASSRVAPQPQHF. In DNA, the CDR3 is TGTGCCAGTAGCCGGGTCGCCCCGCAGCCCCAGCATTTT.